This TCR beta chain was recorded in a study of T cell responses to AZD1222 COVID-19 vaccine. Notes on the study in general: Targets within unmutated variant regions were reportedly found for nearly half of spike-specific TCRs.

As to this clone: Antigen unknown.

TCRdb's table, derived via immunoSEQ multiplex PCR, lists solely in-frame clones and lacks some. The profile shows under 200,000 clones, around 94% of them singletons. The receptor comes from an adult in good health. This sample comprised peripheral blood, obtained on day 0 of AZD1222 vaccination.

The CDR3 sequence is CASSVDSDTEAFF. The CDR3 DNA is TGTGCCAGCAGCGTTGACAGTGACACTGAAGCTTTCTTT. V usage is TRBV9 and J usage is TRBJ1-1; TRBD1 is a possible D gene (5 bases). V gave up 2 bases and J gave up 3 bases, with 8 bases separating them. The CDR3 covers 13 residues. From germline, CDR1 is SGDLS and CDR2 YYNGEE.